The clone carrying this T cell receptor beta chain appeared many times. Its antigen is unidentified. This sample is drawn from a study of breast tumors, draining lymph nodes, adjacent tissues. MiXCR, applied by TCRdb to the multiplex PCR reads, yields one record per CDR3 protein. The sample consists of under 150,000 distinct CDR3 sequences, 21% of them appearing once. Study observations and caveats: Data fit most tumor T cells coming from lymph node, expanding in tumor.

Samples came from axillary lymph nodes draining the breast cancer. After removal of 4 bases from V and 3 bases from J, the junction contained 4 bases not matched to a gene. The CDR3 totals 14 residues. Germline CDR1 reads SEHNR; CDR2 reads FQNEAQ (reference sequence). The chain carries TRBV7-9 and TRBJ1-2; the match to TRBD1 covers 8 bases. The sample taken for sequencing was axillary lymph node tissue. The sequence came from a female donor with breast cancer. Some clones in this sample may be carry-over from other donors' samples. The DNA of the CDR3 is TGTGCCAGCAGCTCTACAGGGGGTGACTATGGCTACACCTTC. Its translation: CASSSTGGDYGYTF.